Below, one TCR beta chain is given with its context. Its binding antigen is unknown. One base away there is no much larger clone; base qualities are not given. The CDR3 regions of human TCRbeta chains were analyzed by immunosequencing. On the study's bioinformatics: TCRs in the repertoires were compared against a reference library of SARS-CoV-2-specific TCRs that had been generated with the MIRA antigen-specificity platform. Breadth meant the fraction of unique TCRs that were SARS-CoV-2-associated, whereas depth meant the fraction of total T cells that were SARS-CoV-2-associated. Using the MIRA data, every spike-specific TCR was mapped to the spike region that the TCR reacted to and assigned to either a CD4 or a CD8 class. Log10-transformed breadth and depth values were compared by one-way ANOVA with Sidak's multiple comparisons tests. Entries here come from immuneACCESS through TCRdb and include only in-frame sequences with V and J called. Some clones fail to appear in such tables; in the studies checked, an unresolved V gene covers under half of the shortfall, and the cause of the remainder is unknown. Clone size and V and J calls were adopted from that table, with D and trimming inferred from the DNA. The sample contains 150,000 to 200,000 clones, 80% to 95% of them found a single time. Around 4% of the sample is taken by the ten largest.

The V and J ends are trimmed by 10 bases and 3 bases, leaving 18 bases between them. The CDR3 covers 14 residues, taking in both the cysteine and the phenylalanine. The DNA shown is the 42-base CDR3, in frame from base 1. Via the germline V gene (reference sequence), CDR1 is LNHDA and CDR2 SQIVND. The time point label of this sample denotes: baseline before first vaccination. The vaccinee samples were drawn from two UK trials, COV001 and COV002, one of which was a single-blind randomized controlled phase 2/3 trial testing AZD1222 (ChAdOx1 nCoV-19) in healthy adults. For TCRbeta chain sequencing, PBMC samples were collected from trial participants at day 0 and at day 28 after the second dose. The sample belongs to a study of T cell responses to AZD1222 COVID-19 vaccine (TCRdb year 2021). The study in broad terms: AZD1222 recipients whose second dose came at about 4 weeks and those whose second dose came at about 12 weeks were combined into one group, since spike-specific TCR depth and breadth did not differ between the two schedules. Trial participants were enrolled into age subgroups of 18-55, 56-69 and 70-plus years, which contained about 150, 28 and 57 TCR-sequenced participants, respectively. A total of approximately 240 trial participants underwent TCR sequencing, of whom about 210 had received two doses of AZD1222 and roughly 26 had received two doses of the MenACWY control vaccine.

On the study overall, not on this receptor specifically: After two AZD1222 doses, spike-specific TCR breadth and depth were significantly higher than at day 0 and than in MenACWY recipients. Most participants were white British and females outnumbered males, and the authors suggested that clonal diversity may have been underestimated. Conclusions about previously exposed vaccinees were limited because only a handful of AZD1222 recipients were SARS-CoV-2 seropositive at baseline. Epitopes outside the regions mutated in the B.1.351 and B.1.1.7 variants were reportedly recognized by nearly half of the unique spike-specific TCRs. The vaccine-associated CD4 TCRs covered the entire spike protein, and the dominant responses fell in regions 160-218 and 743-854. The 56-69-year group was small, and its depth increase did not reach significance, likely because of low power. Because no day 14 peak-response samples were available, the repertoires could be characterized only after the peak T cell response.

The sequence derives from an adult in good health. This specimen was peripheral blood, taken on day 0 of AZD1222 vaccination. The sequence is built from TRBV19 and TRBJ1-2; the D gene lacks a confident call. The bases are TGTGCCACTGCAGTGGGAATTTTAGACTATGGCTACACCTTC. This gives the protein CATAVGILDYGYTF.